This is a list of T cell receptor beta chains from one sample in a study of blood T cell repertoires in COVID-19. The assay was immunoSEQ multiplex PCR, and TCRdb's table has in-frame clones only and misses some. The table has about 210,000 clones, 84% seen once. Sequencing was performed on peripheral blood. Every receptor here comes from a woman older than 75 with COVID-19, enrolled during active disease. CDR3s include the opening cysteine and the closing phenylalanine or tryptophan. D genes are given only for firm matches. The size entry is marked missing in some rows and otherwise reads once, few, many or a size class.

V gene	D gene	J gene	clone size	CDR3 DNA	CDR3 protein
TRBV5-4	TRBD1	TRBJ2-5	NA	TGTGCCAGCAGATGGACAGGGGGCTCCCAAGAGACCCAGTACTTC	CASRWTGGSQETQYF
TRBV7-3	TRBD2	TRBJ2-5	once	TGTGCCAGCAGCCCGACTAGCTTGCAGACCCAGTACTTC	CASSPTSLQTQYF
TRBV7-3	NA	TRBJ2-2	NA	TGTGCCAGCAGCCAACTTGCGGGGAGTCAGGTCGGGGAGCTGTTTTTT	CASSQLAGSQVGELFF
TRBV19	NA	TRBJ2-2	once	TGTGCCAGTAGTATAAGAGGGAACACCGGGGAGCTGTTTTTT	CASSIRGNTGELFF
TRBV6-5	NA	TRBJ1-2	few	TGTGCCAGCACCCGCCTAGGCTATGGCTACACCTTC	CASTRLGYGYTF
TRBV5-4	NA	TRBJ1-1	NA	TGTGCCAGCAGCTTGGAGGGGGGGATGAACACTGAAGCTTTCTTT	CASSLEGGMNTEAFF
TRBV5-1	NA	TRBJ2-1	NA	TGCGCCAGCAGCTTGGGAGGATCATTCTACAATGAGCAGTTCTTC	CASSLGGSFYNEQFF
TRBV3-1/TRBV3-2	TRBD1	TRBJ2-1	once	TGTGCCAGCAGCCTTCCTGGGACAGGGTTGGTCTTC	CASSLPGTGLVF
TRBV5-1	NA	TRBJ2-7	NA	TGCGCCAGCAGCTTGGTGGGGTCGGGAATCGAGCAGTACTTC	CASSLVGSGIEQYF
TRBV15	NA	TRBJ1-2	NA	TGTGCCACCAGCAGAGATCAGGGGAACTATGGCTACACCTTC	CATSRDQGNYGYTF
TRBV19	NA	TRBJ2-7	NA	TGTGCCAGTAGTTCAAACTACGAGCAGTACTTC	CASSSNYEQYF
TRBV4-1	TRBD1	TRBJ1-5	NA	TGCGCCAGCAGCCCCCTTCTAGGGACAGGGGAGTTCCGCAATCAGCCCCAGCATTTT	CASSPLLGTGEFRNQPQHF
TRBV5-5	NA	TRBJ2-3	NA	TGTGCCAGCAGCTCTATCCTGTTGACAGATACGCAGTATTTT	CASSSILLTDTQYF
TRBV2	TRBD1	TRBJ2-7	NA	TGTGCCAGCAGACAGGGGGGCTACGAGCAGTACTTC	CASRQGGYEQYF
TRBV28	TRBD1	TRBJ1-6	NA	TGTGCCAGCAGGCTGGGACAGGCGACTTCACCCCTCCACTTT	CASRLGQATSPLHF
TRBV5-1	NA	TRBJ1-1	NA	TGCGCCAGCAGCTTAGACTCAATGAACACTGAAGCTTTCTTT	CASSLDSMNTEAFF
TRBV18	TRBD1	TRBJ2-3	NA	TGTGCCAGCTCACGGGGACAGGCAGACACAGATACGCAGTATTTT	CASSRGQADTDTQYF
TRBV5-4	NA	TRBJ2-2	NA	TGTGCCAGCAGCTTGCGGTCGGCGGGAGCCCTAGGGGGTTACACCGGGGAGCTGTTTTTT	CASSLRSAGALGGYTGELFF
TRBV18	NA	TRBJ2-7	NA	TGTGCCAGCTCACCAACGCGGTCTAGTTCCTACGAGCAGTACTTC	CASSPTRSSSYEQYF
TRBV7-2	TRBD1	TRBJ2-7	NA	TGTGCCAGCAGCTGGGACAGGGGCACCAACGAGCAGTACTTC	CASSWDRGTNEQYF
TRBV29-1	NA	TRBJ2-2	NA	TGCAGCGTTGGTCTATCCCTGAACACCGGGGAGCTGTTTTTT	CSVGLSLNTGELFF
TRBV19	TRBD2	TRBJ2-1	once	TGTGCCAGTGGGGTAAGCGGGACCTACAATGAGCAGTTCTTC	CASGVSGTYNEQFF